Below are 20 T cell receptor beta chains sequenced from a single sample in a study of T-cell memory formation after mild COVID-19. TCRdb fed the 5' RACE reads into MiXCR, producing one record per CDR3 protein. The profile shows 120,000 to 150,000 distinct CDR3 sequences, 14% of them singletons. Sample: PBMCs or a T cell subset sorted from them (not recorded which). These TCRs come from an adult woman who had mild COVID-19 (a few samples of this study predate the infection). Cell type and time point are not known.

This clonotype was counted a few times. This chain links TRBV10-3 with TRBJ2-1, with 11 nucleotides matching TRBD2. After removal of 10 bases from V and 0 bases from J, the junction contained 14 bases not matched to a gene. Per germline, CDR1 ENHRY and CDR2 SYGVKD. This CDR3 is built from 18 residues. The CDR3 DNA follows: TGTGCCACACAGCCGGGACTAGCGGTAGCGAGCTCCTACAATGAGCAGTTCTTC. Protein sequence: CATQPGLAVASSYNEQFF.

This clonotype was observed a handful of times. The V and J genes are TRBV27 and TRBJ2-3; D call uncertain. This CDR3 has 13 residues. Germline CDR1 MNHEY, CDR2 SMNVEV (reference sequence). V was pared by 2 bases and J by 6 bases, with 9 bases between. CDR3 in DNA: TGTGCCAGCAGTTTAGCTGGTTCGGATACGCAGTATTTT. It yields the protein CASSLAGSDTQYF.

As DNA, the CDR3 is TGCAGTGCTAGTACTAGCGGGGTAAACGAGCAGTACTTC. Protein product: CSASTSGVNEQYF. The rearrangement links TRBV20-1 to TRBJ2-7; 10 bases align to TRBD2. The ends lost 3 bases at V and 5 bases at J; junction bases unmatched: 4. The CDR3 covers 13 residues. Germline V gene data show CDR1 as DFQATT and CDR2 as SNEGSKA (reference sequence).

The CDR3, as DNA: TGTGCCAGCAGCGTAGGGGCAGGGATCTACGAGCAGTACTTC. Its protein product is CASSVGAGIYEQYF. V is TRBV9 and J is TRBJ2-7, with a weak D call TRBD1 (5 bases). Deletions cut 0 bases from V and 3 bases from J, with 10 bases between. CDR3 length: 14 residues. Germline values: CDR1 SGDLS, CDR2 YYNGEE.

The chain has TRBV24-1 and TRBJ2-1; TRBD2 is a possible D gene (6 bases). This CDR3 has 14 amino acids. V lost 4 bases, J lost 5 bases, and 11 bases lay in between. CDR1 KGHDR and CDR2 SFDVKD come from the germline V gene. The CDR3, as DNA: TGTGCCACCAGTGACCTCAGGGAGGACAATGAGCAGTTCTTC. Amino acid sequence: CATSDLREDNEQFF.

This chain connects TRBV4-1 to TRBJ2-5; D gene ambiguous. The germline V and J ends were trimmed by 0 bases and 2 bases, with 7 bases remaining between them. Germline V gene data show CDR1 as MGHRA and CDR2 as YSYEKL. The CDR3 totals 14 residues. The CDR3 protein is CASSQERSQETQYF. Here the CDR3 DNA reads TGCGCCAGCAGCCAAGAAAGGTCTCAAGAGACCCAGTACTTC.

Only a few counts were recorded for this clonotype. V and J are TRBV13 and TRBJ1-1; weak D call: TRBD1 (5 bases). In germline, CDR1 is PRHDT, CDR2 FYEKMQ (reference sequence). The CDR3 extends over 14 amino acids. The V end was cut by 7 bases, the J end by 0 bases, with 12 bases between. The DNA for the CDR3 is TGTGCCAGCACCGAGGGGCTTCTGAACACTGAAGCTTTCTTT. This encodes CASTEGLLNTEAFF.

This chain joins TRBV15 and TRBJ1-5; no firm D call. The V and J ends lost 1 base and 2 bases respectively, with 6 bases between them. Germline CDR1 is LNHNV and CDR2 is YYDKDF (reference sequence). This CDR3 has 14 residues. The CDR3 sequence is CATSRVIGNQPQHF. CDR3 in DNA: TGTGCCACCAGCAGAGTGATAGGCAATCAGCCCCAGCATTTT.

This clonotype has just a few counts. V and J are TRBV7-8 and TRBJ2-5; D gene unclear. There are 12 residues in the CDR3. With 8 bases removed from V and 4 bases from J, the gap between germline ends came to 11 bases. Germline lookup yields CDR1 SGHVS and CDR2 FQNEAQ. CDR3 in amino acids: CASQVPPETQYF. The CDR3 DNA reads TGTGCCAGCCAAGTCCCCCCAGAGACCCAGTACTTC.

The J gene is TRBJ2-7, the V gene TRBV7-6, with 10 nucleotides matching TRBD1. In germline, CDR1 is SGHVS, CDR2 FNYEAQ. J lost 2 bases, V lost 8 bases, and 6 bases had no gene match. The CDR3 spans 14 residues. Here the CDR3 reads CASSGDRGAYEQYF. The CDR3 bases are TGTGCCAGCTCAGGGGACAGGGGCGCCTACGAGCAGTACTTC.

The genes are TRBV15 and TRBJ2-1; TRBD2 is a possible D gene (5 bases). The germline CDR1 and CDR2 sequences are LNHNV and YYDKDF (reference sequence). The CDR3 loop spans 14 amino acids. Deletions cut 1 base from V and 5 bases from J, with 9 bases between. Here the CDR3 reads CATSRARTDNEQFF. The CDR3 DNA is TGTGCCACCAGCAGAGCAAGGACTGACAATGAGCAGTTCTTC.

The V call is TRBV9, the J call TRBJ1-1, with D perhaps TRBD1 (6 bases). Per germline, CDR1 SGDLS and CDR2 YYNGEE. Between the trimmed V and J ends, which lost 4 bases and 1 base, there was a span of 20 bases. CDR3 size: 17 residues. The CDR3: CASSRGEKGRANTEAFF. CDR3 DNA sequence: TGTGCCAGCAGCAGGGGGGAGAAGGGCAGGGCGAACACTGAAGCTTTCTTT. Looking up the rest from reference TRBV9 and TRBJ1-1 gives the full variable domain: DSGVTQTPKHLITATGQRVTLRCSPRSGDLSVYWYQQSLDQGLQFLIQYYNGEERAKGNILERFSAQQFPDLHSELNLSSLELGDSALYFCASSRGEKGRANTEAFFGQGTRLTVV.

The rearrangement links TRBV29-1 to TRBJ2-7; weak D call: TRBD1 (5 bases). The CDR3 has 16 amino acids. Trimming removed 0 bases from V and 6 bases from J, with 21 bases in between. Germline CDR1 SQVTM, CDR2 ANQGSEA. The CDR3, as DNA: TGCAGCGTTGAAGATCATGGGGCAGGGTCTCCGCCCGAGCAGTACTTC. Translation gives CSVEDHGAGSPPEQYF.

This rearrangement joins TRBV7-8 to TRBJ1-2; weak D call: TRBD1 (5 bases). Per germline, CDR1 SGHVS and CDR2 FQNEAQ. The CDR3 runs 19 residues. Trimming shortened V by 2 bases and J by 4 bases, and 26 bases separated the two germline ends. The CDR3 sequence: CASSLLPGEQDAYLYGYTF. The CDR3 region has the DNA TGTGCCAGCAGCTTACTACCGGGGGAACAGGACGCTTATCTCTATGGCTACACCTTC. Looking up the rest from reference TRBV7-8 and TRBJ1-2 gives the full variable domain: GAGVSQSPRYKVAKRGQDVALRCDPISGHVSLFWYQQALGQGPEFLTYFQNEAQLDKSGLPSDRFFAERPEGSVSTLKIQRTQQEDSAVYLCASSLLPGEQDAYLYGYTFGSGTRLTVV.

This clonotype was counted many times. The V call is TRBV7-3, the J call TRBJ2-1; D might be TRBD2 (6 bases). V lost 0 bases, J lost 0 bases, and 9 bases lay in between. Per the germline V gene, CDR1 is SGHTA and CDR2 is FQGTGA. This CDR3 is built from 16 residues. CDR3 nucleotides: TGTGCCAGCAGCTTAACGAGCGGGTACTCCTACAATGAGCAGTTCTTC. It codes for CASSLTSGYSYNEQFF.

This clonotype was seen ten or more times. The chain joins TRBV20-1 to TRBJ2-3, with 8 bases matching TRBD1. The CDR3 spans 15 residues. CDR1 is DFQATT and CDR2 is SNEGSKA in the germline V gene (reference sequence). The V gene end was trimmed by 4 bases and the J gene end by 2 bases; junction bases not matched to a gene: 8. CDR3 nucleotides: TGCAGTGCTAAGCCGCCGGACAGGGACACAGATACGCAGTATTTT. It codes for CSAKPPDRDTDTQYF.

The V call is TRBV24-1, the J call TRBJ2-3; TRBD2 might be the D (5 bases). The CDR3 runs 14 residues. Trimming took 4 bases from V and 0 from J, leaving 7 bases between them. Germline-derived CDR1 and CDR2 are KGHDR and SFDVKD. CDR3 residues: CATSDRGSTDTQYF. In DNA, the CDR3 is TGTGCCACCAGTGACAGAGGGAGCACAGATACGCAGTATTTT.

The chain combines TRBV6-5 with TRBJ1-2, with 8 bases aligning to TRBD1. In germline, CDR1 is MNHEY, CDR2 SVGAGI. The CDR3 is 14 amino acids. The V and J ends lost 6 bases and 8 bases, in that order; junction bases with no gene match: 11. The CDR3 protein is CASSRTGFPLGYTF. In DNA form, the CDR3 reads TGTGCCAGCAGCCGGACAGGGTTCCCCCTAGGCTACACCTTC.

This clonotype was seen at least ten times. The chain carries TRBV29-1 and TRBJ2-7; a weak D match, TRBD1 (6 bases). CDR3 length: 13 amino acids. Trimming removed 7 bases from V and 1 base from J, with 14 bases in between. Germline V CDR1 and CDR2: SQVTM, ANQGSEA. The CDR3 spells CSALGAGSYEQYF. CDR3 coding DNA: TGCAGCGCCCTGGGGGCAGGGTCCTACGAGCAGTACTTC.

This clonotype has more than one count but fewer than ten. This chain uses TRBV6-6 with TRBJ2-3, with 10 bases aligning to TRBD2. Germline V gene data show CDR1 as MNHNY and CDR2 as SVGAGI (reference sequence). V lost 4 bases to trimming and J lost 2 bases; unmatched junction nucleotides: 6. The CDR3 is made up of 16 amino acids. In nucleotides, the CDR3 is TGTGCCAGCAGTTCCCCCGGGACTAGCGACACAGATACGCAGTATTTT. It encodes CASSSPGTSDTDTQYF.